Reported below is one T cell receptor (beta chain). Its antigen is unknown. No much larger clone exists at a distance of one base, and base qualities are not known. The sample is drawn from a study of CD8+ T cells in alopecia areata (dated by TCRdb to 2017 to 2018). Looking at the study overall: The treated patients took part in an open-label pilot trial in which moderate-to-severe alopecia areata was treated with oral tofacitinib at 5 to 10 mg twice daily. Patients stayed on tofacitinib for 6 to 18 months and then had 6 months of follow-up off drug so that delayed response and recurrence could be assessed. For the treated patients, the SALT score, which quantifies what percentage of scalp surface area is affected, served as the measure of disease severity. In both human patients and the C3H/HeJ mouse model, the study applied high-throughput TCRbeta sequencing to look at T cell clonal expansion in alopecia areata. In humans, TCRbeta sequencing was performed on scalp tissue and on sorted CD4+ and CD8+ peripheral blood T cells from healthy controls and from patients with patchy or totalis/universalis alopecia areata. Biopsies were taken from tofacitinib-treated patients at baseline and again at 4 and 24 weeks into treatment, and several of those patients also had a later scalp biopsy. Clonality in the scalp was compared among normal scalp (n=4), patchy alopecia areata scalp (n=8), and alopecia totalis/universalis scalp (n=8). The RNA source kit depended on sample type: the PAXgene miRNA kit for fixed scalp, the miRNeasy kit for PBMCs, and the RNeasy kit for mouse skin. immunoSEQ multiplex PCR using 35 Vbeta forward primers and 13 Jbeta reverse primers was used to amplify TCRbeta CDR3 regions. The study at large found these results: With tofacitinib, both scalp clonality and the number of expanded CD8+ clones among the top 100 scalp clones went down significantly. During tofacitinib treatment, many expanded lesional clones stuck around in both scalp and blood, and this persistence may partly explain why relapse happens after treatment is stopped. Unlike mouse skin, which is dominated by gammadelta T cells, normal human skin has resident alphabeta T cells that are also sequenced, and this complicates analysis of the scalp TCR repertoire. Higher clonality and more expanded CD8+ clones were observed in lesional scalp than in normal scalp, particularly in alopecia totalis/universalis, a finding suggestive of antigenic drive. Because the treated cohort was small and had only one nonresponder, larger studies are needed to examine links between baseline CD8+ expansion and response. Shared TCR sequences between patients were less evident than in mice, which may be partly attributable to HLA diversity in the patient population.

To prepare the library, the immunoSEQ multiplex PCR assay was applied. RNA was extracted from all samples and reverse transcribed into cDNA, which served as template for TCR sequencing. First-strand cDNA was synthesized with SuperScript III using a 2:1 mix of oligo-dT and random hexamers. A synthetic immune receptor repertoire was used to gauge amplification bias, and whatever bias remained was removed computationally. As for the original processing: After raw reads were preprocessed to remove errors, the CDR3 was defined following IMGT conventions as running from the conserved cysteine to phenylalanine. Clonality was computed as 1 minus the Shannon entropy, with the entropy normalized by log2 of the number of productive unique TCRs. Whether scalp clones were CD4 or CD8 was inferred by matching scalp TCRbeta sequences against CD4 and CD8 repertoires sorted from blood. Drawn from immuneACCESS, this table holds only the in-frame rearrangements with V and J called that TCRdb kept. Clones are partly lost; checked studies trace under half to an unresolved V gene and leave the rest unexplained. V and J calls and clone size are copied from that table; D and trimming were computed from the DNA. The sample data list some 170,000 clones, and 58% of these were observed just once. The leading ten clones occupy 15% to 20% of the sample.

According to the study, the label for this sample's treatment or condition signals: oral pan-JAK inhibitor, 5-10 mg twice daily. Lesional scalp punch biopsies and peripheral blood were obtained from alopecia areata patients. PBMCs were isolated by density centrifugation and stained for CD3, CD4 and CD8, after which CD4+ and CD8+ T cells were sorted on a FACSAria. As encoded in the germline V gene, CDR1 is SGHDN while CDR2 is FVKESK. V is shortened by 0 bases, J by 4 bases, and the region joining them spans 9 bases. The CDR3 numbers 14 residues from cysteine through phenylalanine. Only CDR3 DNA is held: 42 bases, read in frame from base 1.

The chain employs TRBV14 and TRBJ2-5, and TRBD1 may be the D gene, going by 6 matching bases. The receptor was derived from a human donor with alopecia areata. Source: CD4+ T cells sorted from blood, taken at approximately week 60, from a patient treated with tofacitinib. The CDR3 protein: CASSQDPRGETQYF. The DNA sequence reads TGTGCCAGCAGCCAAGATCCCAGGGGAGAGACCCAGTACTTC.